Listed here are 25 T cell receptor beta chains from one sample, sequenced in a study of T-cell reconstitution after alpha-beta-depleted transplantation in children (dated by TCRdb to about 2016). Library generation was performed with PCR. The instrument given in TCRdb is Illumina HiSeq 2500. TCR libraries were prepared with molecular barcoding, using unique molecular identifiers to normalize TCRbeta repertoire quantification. TCRdb handled the public reads itself, with Q25 trimming in fastp and clone calling in MiXCR, and kept productive beta chains. All rows with the same CDR3 protein become a single entry with the most common DNA and genes. The table for this sample lists 700,000 to 950,000 distinct CDR3 sequences; 15% to 20% of them were counted only once. The ten largest account for roughly 4.8% of the sample. This sample's treatment or condition label indicates: allogeneic hematopoietic cell transplantation with graft depleted of TCRalphabeta T cells and CD19 B cells.

The sample here was PBMCs, mostly from graft donor cells, taken 360 days after TCRalphabeta/CD19-depleted stem cell transplant. The receptors come from a male patient younger than 18 who had a stem cell transplant for acute lymphoblastic leukemia, so the T cells may come from the graft donor.

The chain carries TRBV7-2 and TRBJ2-2; 9 nucleotides line up with TRBD1. Germline CDR1 and CDR2: SGHTA and FQGNSA. The junction had 23 bases not matched to a gene; V was cut back by 4 bases and J by 5 bases. CDR3 length equals 21 residues. CDR3 DNA sequence: TGTGCCAGCAGCTCCTGGGGGAGGGGACAGGGACCCAGTAGGTGGACCGGGGAGCTGTTTTTT. It yields the protein CASSSWGRGQGPSRWTGELFF.

The gene calls are TRBV9 and TRBJ2-3; no firm D call. CDR1 and CDR2 from the germline V gene are SGDLS and YYNGEE. The CDR3 sequence is 15 residues long. Trimming removed 4 bases from V and 5 bases from J, with 17 bases in between. CDR3 bases: TGTGCCAGCAGCCCCACCCCCCAGTCCATAGATACGCAGTATTTT. Translation gives CASSPTPQSIDTQYF.

This clonotype has ten or more counts. The J gene is TRBJ2-7, the V gene TRBV2, with D unclear. This CDR3 is 12 amino acids long. Trimming left V 6 bases short and J 7 bases short, with 13 bases between. Germline V gene sequence: CDR1 SNHLY, CDR2 FYNNEI. This CDR3 reads CASSLILREQYF. In nucleotides, the CDR3 is TGTGCCAGCAGCCTGATTTTACGGGAGCAGTACTTC.

This clonotype was counted ten times or more. The J gene is TRBJ2-1, the V gene TRBV9, with 7 bases matching TRBD2. After removal of 4 bases from V and 4 bases from J, the junction contained 11 bases not matched to a gene. Germline V gene lookup returns CDR1 SGDLS and CDR2 YYNGEE. The CDR3 runs to 16 residues. CDR3 nucleotide sequence: TGTGCCAGCAGCCCACGACGGGAGGTTAGGTACAATGAGCAGTTCTTC. Protein: CASSPRREVRYNEQFF.

This clonotype occurred a few times. CDR3: CASSPLGGSEQYF. CDR3 nucleotides: TGTGCCAGCTCACCATTGGGGGGCTCCGAGCAGTACTTC. V gene TRBV18 combines with J gene TRBJ2-7, with D perhaps matching TRBD1 or TRBD2 (6 bases each). The CDR3 has 13 residues. V gave up 2 bases and J gave up 6 bases, with 11 bases separating them. From germline, CDR1 is KGHSH and CDR2 LQKENI.

This clonotype has only a few counts. This chain connects TRBV11-2 to TRBJ2-4, with no clear D. V gave up 1 base and J gave up 3 bases, with 10 bases separating them. This CDR3 has 15 residues. Per the germline V gene, CDR1 is SGHAT and CDR2 is FQNNGV. The CDR3 coding sequence is TGTGCCAGCAGCTTAGGAAGAGTATACAAAAACATTCAGTACTTC. Amino acid sequence: CASSLGRVYKNIQYF.

This clonotype has more than one count but fewer than ten. This chain connects TRBV21-1 to TRBJ2-3. TRBV21-1 is a listed pseudogene. This CDR3 is 14 amino acids long. The CDR3 sequence is CASSKQTVTDTQYF. CDR3 nucleotide sequence: TGTGCCAGCAGCAAACAGACGGTTACAGATACGCAGTATTTT.

The gene calls are TRBV3-1 and TRBJ2-1; D is uncertain. V lost 3 bases, J lost 0 bases, and 12 bases lay in between. Germline assignment: CDR1 LGHDT and CDR2 YNNKEL (reference sequence). The CDR3 consists of 16 residues. Here the CDR3 DNA reads TGTGCCAGCAGCCATTGGCCGCTTGCCTCCTACAATGAGCAGTTCTTC. Protein: CASSHWPLASYNEQFF.

This clonotype was seen only a few times. The rearrangement links TRBV7-3 to TRBJ2-1, with 8 bases fitting TRBD2. Trimming at V came to 5 bases and at J to 6 bases, leaving 9 bases not matched to a gene. The CDR3 is made up of 15 amino acids. Germline CDR1 and CDR2: SGHTA and FQGTGA. CDR3 sequence (DNA): TGTGCCAGCAGCCCAGGACTAGCACTATCCAATGAGCAGTTCTTC. This translates into CASSPGLALSNEQFF. Filled out from reference TRBV7-3 and TRBJ2-1, the complete variable domain reads GAGVSQTPSNKVTEKGKYVELRCDPISGHTALYWYRQSLGQGPEFLIYFQGTGAADDSGLPNDRFFAVRPEGSVSTLKIQRTERGDSAVYLCASSPGLALSNEQFFGPGTRLTVL.

This clonotype was detected only a few times. This chain uses TRBV15 with TRBJ2-3, with D possibly being TRBD2 (6 bases). V shed 5 bases and J shed 1 base, with 19 bases lying between them. The CDR3 spans 17 residues. Germline loops: CDR1 LNHNV, CDR2 YYDKDF (reference sequence). This CDR3 reads CATSASDAGSGTDTQYF. The CDR3 DNA reads TGTGCCACCAGCGCATCCGACGCGGGATCGGGCACAGATACGCAGTATTTT.

This clonotype was found once. The rearrangement links TRBV29-1 to TRBJ2-3; D is unclear. The CDR3 consists of 13 residues. Germline-derived CDR1 and CDR2 are SQVTM and ANQGSEA. Trimming pared 0 bases from V and 6 bases from J, leaving 10 bases between. Here the CDR3 reads CSVEEVVMDTQYF. The DNA for the CDR3 is TGCAGCGTTGAAGAGGTAGTTATGGATACGCAGTATTTT.

The rearrangement uses TRBV7-9 and TRBJ2-1; TRBD2 is a possible D gene (5 bases). The germline CDR1 and CDR2 sequences are SEHNR and FQNEAQ (reference sequence). The CDR3 is made up of 16 amino acids. Trimming removed 5 bases from V and 1 base from J, with 15 bases in between. DNA of the CDR3: TGTGCCAGCAGCCCCGGCTGGAGCGGATCCTACAATGAGCAGTTCTTC. This gives the protein CASSPGWSGSYNEQFF. Variable domain in full (rest from reference TRBV7-9 and TRBJ2-1): DTGVSQNPRHKITKRGQNVTFRCDPISEHNRLYWYRQTLGQGPEFLTYFQNEAQLEKSRLLSDRFSAERPKGSFSTLEIQRTEQGDSAMYLCASSPGWSGSYNEQFFGPGTRLTVL.

This clonotype came up a few times. The CDR3 nucleotides read TGTGCCAGCAGTTTATTACGGCAGGCTAATGAAAAACTGTTTTTT. This translates into CASSLLRQANEKLFF. J is TRBJ1-4 and V is TRBV12-3 or TRBV12-4, with no clear D. The CDR3 runs 15 residues. With 2 bases removed from V and 3 bases from J, the gap between germline ends came to 10 bases.

The rearrangement joins TRBV13 to TRBJ2-3, with TRBD2 as a possible D gene (5 bases). The germline V and J ends were trimmed by 5 bases and 1 base, with 16 bases remaining between them. In germline, CDR1 is PRHDT, CDR2 FYEKMQ (reference sequence). CDR3 length equals 16 residues. The chain's CDR3 is CASSLAPYVGTDTQYF. The CDR3 DNA follows: TGTGCCAGCAGCCTAGCCCCGTATGTGGGCACAGATACGCAGTATTTT. The entire variable domain, with the rest obtained from reference TRBV13 and TRBJ2-3, is as follows: AAGVIQSPRHLIKEKRETATLKCYPIPRHDTVYWYQQGPGQDPQFLISFYEKMQSDKGSIPDRFSAQQFSDYHSELNMSSLELGDSALYFCASSLAPYVGTDTQYFGPGTRLTVL.

The genes are TRBV6-5 and TRBJ2-5, with a tentative D call TRBD1 (6 bases). The V end was cut by 2 bases, the J end by 0 bases, with 10 bases between. The length of the CDR3 is 15 residues. Germline assignment: CDR1 MNHEY and CDR2 SVGAGI. CDR3 sequence: CASSYPSGDQETQYF. The CDR3 nucleotides are TGTGCCAGCAGTTACCCCTCAGGGGACCAAGAGACCCAGTACTTC.

V and J are TRBV7-9 and TRBJ2-3, with 7 bases aligning to TRBD2. Germline V gene data show CDR1 as SEHNR and CDR2 as FQNEAQ (reference sequence). Germline trimming cut 5 bases from V and 5 bases from J; bases unmatched to any gene: 7. This CDR3 has 14 amino acids. This chain's CDR3 is CASSRLAEIDTQYF. The CDR3 region has the DNA TGTGCCAGCAGCCGACTAGCCGAAATAGATACGCAGTATTTT.

The chain uses TRBV9 and TRBJ2-1; D is possibly TRBD1 (6 bases). The germline V gene encodes CDR1 SGDLS and CDR2 YYNGEE. Trimming took 0 bases from V and 0 from J, leaving 13 bases between them. The CDR3 extends over 17 amino acids. This CDR3 reads CASSVGQGPSSYNEQFF. In nucleotides, the CDR3 is TGTGCCAGCAGCGTAGGCCAGGGGCCCAGCTCCTACAATGAGCAGTTCTTC.

This clonotype has only a few counts. V and J are TRBV5-1 and TRBJ2-1, with D possibly matching TRBD1 (6 bases). Deletions cut 4 bases from V and 5 bases from J, with 16 bases between. Per the germline V gene, CDR1 is SGHRS and CDR2 is YFSETQ. The CDR3 has 15 residues. This chain's CDR3 is CASSPGQGIHNEQFF. The CDR3, as DNA: TGCGCCAGCAGCCCTGGGCAGGGGATTCACAATGAGCAGTTCTTC.

The CDR3 DNA follows: TGTGCCAGATCCACCGGGACTAGCGGGAGGGGAGAGACCCAGTACTTC. Translated, it gives CARSTGTSGRGETQYF. V usage is TRBV7-4 and J usage is TRBJ2-5, with 16 bases fitting TRBD2. The V gene's germline CDR1 is SGHVT and CDR2 SQSDAQ. After removal of 9 bases from V and 4 bases from J, the junction contained 8 bases not matched to a gene. The CDR3 totals 16 residues. Complete variable domain (other parts from reference TRBV7-4 and TRBJ2-5): GAGVSQSPRYKVAKRGRDVALRCDSISGHVTLYWYRQTLGQGSEVLTYSQSDAQRDKSGRPSGRFSAERPERSVSTLKIQRTEQGDSAVYLCARSTGTSGRGETQYFGPGTRLLVL.

The DNA of the CDR3 is TGCGCCAGCAGTGCCCGTCAGGGGGCTCATGGCTACACCTTC. It codes for CASSARQGAHGYTF. This chain uses TRBV10-1 with TRBJ1-2, with TRBD1 identical over 8 bases. Unmatched junction bases numbered 7, after V lost 4 bases and J lost 6 bases. The CDR3 is 14 residues long. CDR1 and CDR2 from the germline V gene are WNHNN and SYGVQD (reference sequence).

The V and J genes are TRBV6-5 and TRBJ2-7, with TRBD1 matching over 9 bases. The CDR3 runs 14 residues. V lost 6 bases and J lost 5; bases outside the gene matches: 8. Germline V gene data show CDR1 as MNHEY and CDR2 as SVGAGI. CDR3 in DNA: TGTGCCAGCAGGTTACGGGACAGGGCCCACGAGCAGTACTTC. Residues: CASRLRDRAHEQYF.

This chain connects TRBV11-2 to TRBJ1-4, with D unclear. This CDR3 is 15 amino acids long. V lost 2 bases and J lost 3, with 10 bases in between. Germline V lookup: CDR1 SGHAT, CDR2 FQNNGV. This CDR3 is CASSLIGAANEKLFF. The CDR3 nucleotides are TGTGCCAGCAGCTTAATCGGTGCGGCTAATGAAAAACTGTTTTTT.

This clonotype was counted between two and nine times. This chain connects TRBV20-1 to TRBJ1-6, with a possible D match to TRBD1 (6 bases). CDR1 and CDR2 from the germline V gene are DFQATT and SNEGSKA (reference sequence). V lost 5 bases and J 14 bases, leaving 7 bases between the germline ends. CDR3 size: 9 residues. CDR3 nucleotide sequence: TGCAGTGCTGGGGACACCCTCCACTTT. This sequence encodes CSAGDTLHF.

In this sample, this clonotype turned up many times. CDR3 loop: CASSQLLEQFF. As DNA, the CDR3 is TGTGCCAGCAGCCAATTGTTAGAGCAGTTCTTC. The chain carries TRBV3-1 and TRBJ2-1; the D is unclear. The CDR3 loop spans 11 amino acids. Trimming pared 2 bases from V and 10 bases from J, leaving 6 bases between. Germline V lookup: CDR1 LGHDT, CDR2 YNNKEL (reference sequence).

This clonotype was detected once. Just one base apart from a much larger clone, this may be a read error. The chain uses TRBV12-3 or TRBV12-4 and TRBJ2-5; D remains unclear. CDR3 length: 12 amino acids. Trimming stripped 7 bases from V and 3 bases from J, with 9 bases between. The CDR3: CASIPRKETQYF. CDR3 coding DNA: TGTGCCAGCATCCCTAGGAAAGAGACCCAGTACTTC.